Reported below is one T cell receptor beta chain. Treatment specified: 15 to 20 received Ad26.COV2.S at low or high dose, single or two shots; several received placebo; per-sample allocation not given. Sampling happened 63 days after the first vaccine or placebo injection. This entry comes from a study of Ad26.COV2.S vaccination and SARS-CoV-2 variants. Background on the study: Recipients of Ad26.COV2.S got it intramuscularly, once or twice 56 days apart.

Data came from immunoSEQ multiplex PCR; TCRdb stores just in-frame clones and leaves some out. Altogether around 300,000 clones are present, approximately 86% being singletons, with the ten largest covering about 10%. The CDR3 totals 13 residues. Trimming took off 4 bases at V and 4 bases at J, with 9 bases between the two ends. The chain combines TRBV12-3 or TRBV12-4 with TRBJ2-3; no clear D. The source of this sequence is a person between 18 and 65 years old who received the Ad26.COV2.S COVID-19 vaccine or a placebo. The input for sequencing was peripheral blood, taken in a trial of Ad26.COV2.S vaccine versus placebo. DNA for the CDR3: TGTGCCAGCAGTTGGTCAGGTTCAGATACGCAGTATTTT. Translation: CASSWSGSDTQYF.